This T cell receptor beta chain is drawn from a study of Graves' ophthalmopathy and Graves' hyperthyroidism (dated by TCRdb to 2016 to 2018). A note on the overall study: Peripheral blood was collected at initial diagnosis, prior to any treatment. The study used signatures of the TCR beta repertoire to tell Graves' ophthalmopathy apart from Graves' hyperthyroidism and to predict which patients would progress to ophthalmopathy. In total, approximately 130 blood samples were TCR-sequenced: 43 ophthalmopathy, some 75 hyperthyroidism and about 17 hyperthyroidism-to-ophthalmopathy patients. To explore V-J signatures that separate ophthalmopathy from hyperthyroidism, a discovery set of more than 95 patients was enrolled, consisting of approximately 45 with ophthalmopathy and roughly 57 with stable hyperthyroidism. An independent validation cohort comprised 18 hyperthyroidism patients and over 15 patients who later progressed from hyperthyroidism to ophthalmopathy. In about six hyperthyroidism patients, the T-cell repertoires found in thyroid tissue were compared with those found in blood. After sampling, hyperthyroidism patients received methimazole starting at 30 mg daily, and ophthalmopathy patients received high-dose intravenous methylprednisolone. The 95 to 100 discovery patients were randomly divided into training and test sets at a 7:3 ratio. Overall results and qualifications from the work: No statistical method was used to predetermine the sample size, and group allocation was not hidden from the investigators. In validation, the model predicted ophthalmopathy progression with more than 70% sensitivity and around 72% specificity; about a dozen predicted patients were CT-confirmed with GO in a median of approximately 6.2 months. The 13-signature model separated ophthalmopathy from stable hyperthyroidism with approximately 85% sensitivity and almost 84% specificity in cross-validation, and 80%/75% in the test set. Most expanded thyroid clonotypes with frequency above 0.001 were also detected in blood, suggesting blood repertoires may reflect the thyroid immune response.

The CDR3 spans 11 residues, from the cysteine through the phenylalanine. The only DNA kept is the CDR3, 33 bases in frame from the first base. For CDR1 and CDR2, the germline V gene lists LGHNT and FRNRAP. Patients with ophthalmopathy had moderately to severely active disease, with a Clinical Activity Score of 3 or more, a NOSPECS grade of 4 or more, and a disease duration of less than 3 months. Patients were excluded if they had other autoimmune diseases, uncontrolled infections, pregnancy or lactation. Diagnosis was based on clinical symptoms, serum thyroxine, TRAb, thyroid ultrasound and orbital computed tomography. Ficoll-Paque density gradient centrifugation was used to isolate PBMCs from 8 to 10 ml of fresh peripheral blood. Total RNA was extracted with Trizol reagent and quality-checked on an Agilent 2100 Bioanalyzer. Of note for this clonotype: There is no known antigen for this receptor. Base qualities are not at hand, and no much larger clone is one base apart.

For repertoire sequencing, the TCR beta CDR3 regions were amplified from RNA transcripts. A first-round RT-PCR used HTBI primers with the Qiagen OneStep RT-PCR kit, followed by a second-round multiplex PCR, size selection and purification. Libraries were sequenced paired-end with 100 bp reads on an Illumina HiSeq2000. Per the original workflow: SOAPnuke was used to process the reads, throwing out any read that had adapters, had uncalled bases, had a mean Phred below 15, or lacked an exact constant-primer or identifier match. High-quality paired reads were merged with COPE v1.2.5. Clonotypes were defined as unique nucleotide sequences and were aligned to IMGT TRB V, D and J references using MiTCR v1.1. The analysis was limited to V-J combinations with a frequency above 0.0001, which together covered 99.2% of repertoires. For each V-J combination, a TCR clonal expansion and chaos score was defined as the ratio of F50 clonal expansion to chaos observed in the TCRdist matrix. Welch's t-statistics and random forest were used to narrow the features down to about twelve V-J combinations, which were then fed into a naive Bayes classifier. The similarity between thyroid and blood repertoires was quantified using the Morisita-Horn index. TCRdb reprocessed the public reads (quality trimming at Q25 with fastp, clone calling with MiXCR) and kept in-frame beta chains. CDR3 protein duplicates are merged, each entry listing the most common genes and DNA. The V and J calls and clone size come from TCRdb's table, not from the authors' own analysis. In all, the sample holds about 150,000 distinct CDR3 sequences, and approximately 40% of those were seen once. The top ten constitute 4.5% to 6% of the sample.

Recombination joined TRBV12-5 with TRBJ1-2; no confident D gene assignment can be made. The sample comprised peripheral blood. The TCR comes from a woman between 40 and 50 years old with Graves' ophthalmopathy. Donor details come from another sample of the same person, matched by shared clones. The CDR3 protein is CASQTNYGYTF. Here is the DNA: TGTGCCTCCCAAACGAACTATGGCTACACCTTC.